These T cell receptor beta chains were read from a single sample in a study of CD8+ T cells in alopecia areata. The data were produced by immunoSEQ multiplex PCR, yet TCRdb's version contains in-frame clones alone and is incomplete. Of more than 200,000 clones listed, roughly three fifths are singletons. The specimen was CD4+ T cells sorted from blood, collected between weeks 43 and 45, from a patient treated with tofacitinib. The receptors come from a human donor with alopecia areata. The CDR3 runs from the conserved cysteine through the conserved F or W.

J gene	V gene	CDR3 protein
TRBJ2-2	TRBV7-9	CASRTGSGGTGELFF
TRBJ1-1	TRBV29-1	CSVKDQGQNTEAFF
TRBJ1-2	TRBV4-1	CASSHPLRTDRGYGYTF
TRBJ2-2	TRBV4-3	CASSLQGHTGELFF
TRBJ2-1	TRBV15	CATSRDKGLASNEQFF
TRBJ2-7	TRBV19	CASSHPRGYEQYF
TRBJ1-1	TRBV18	CASSPMTDEAFF
TRBJ2-1	TRBV4-1	CASSQRLAGVKEQFF
TRBJ1-5	TRBV2	CASSEFGQPQHF
TRBJ2-2	TRBV23-1	CASRGLSNTWELFF
TRBJ2-7	TRBV7-9	CASSLVGPGQYF
TRBJ2-5	TRBV6-1	CASSEGLRQETQYF
TRBJ2-4	TRBV19	CASASRLIQYF